This record looks at one T cell receptor (beta chain) sequence and its context. What it recognizes is unknown. CDR3 length: 18 residues. J gave up 3 bases and V 2 bases, and 10 bases lay outside the gene matches. Germline CDR1 reads ENHRY; CDR2 reads SYGVKD. This entry is derived from a study of human thymus T cells. Whole-study results and caveats: It looked as if thymic and blood repertoires used V and J genes in a biased way. Thymic repertoires of unrelated individuals were reported in related research to overlap highly.

Sequencing used immunoSEQ multiplex PCR; TCRdb keeps in-frame clones, though not all of them. This sample has some 72,000 clones, with 95% to 98% found just once. The source of the thymus tissue was resections taken during corrective heart surgery. Corrective surgery for congenital heart defects was being performed on the healthy Finnish infants who were the donors. The gene calls are TRBV10-3 and TRBJ2-3; 11 bases are shared with TRBD2. Specimen: thymus tissue. The TCR was taken from a boy less than two years old with a congenital heart defect but otherwise immunologically healthy. The CDR3 region has the DNA TGTGCCATCAGTGAGGGGGGGGTAGCGGGAGGGAAGACAGATACGCAGTATTTT. Its protein is CAISEGGVAGGKTDTQYF.